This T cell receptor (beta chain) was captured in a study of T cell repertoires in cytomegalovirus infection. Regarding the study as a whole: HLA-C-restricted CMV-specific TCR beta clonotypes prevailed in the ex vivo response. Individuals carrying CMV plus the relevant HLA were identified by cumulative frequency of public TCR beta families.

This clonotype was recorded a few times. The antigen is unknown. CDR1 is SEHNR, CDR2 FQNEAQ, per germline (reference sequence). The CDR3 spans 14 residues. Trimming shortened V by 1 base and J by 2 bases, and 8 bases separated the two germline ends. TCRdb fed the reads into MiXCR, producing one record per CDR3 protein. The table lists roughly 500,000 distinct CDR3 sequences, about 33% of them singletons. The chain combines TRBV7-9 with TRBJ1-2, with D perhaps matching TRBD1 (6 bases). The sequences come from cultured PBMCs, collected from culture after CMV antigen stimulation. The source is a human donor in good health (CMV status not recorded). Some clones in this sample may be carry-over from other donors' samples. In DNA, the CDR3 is TGTGCCAGCAGCTTAGACAGGGTCAACTATGGCTACACCTTC. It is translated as CASSLDRVNYGYTF.